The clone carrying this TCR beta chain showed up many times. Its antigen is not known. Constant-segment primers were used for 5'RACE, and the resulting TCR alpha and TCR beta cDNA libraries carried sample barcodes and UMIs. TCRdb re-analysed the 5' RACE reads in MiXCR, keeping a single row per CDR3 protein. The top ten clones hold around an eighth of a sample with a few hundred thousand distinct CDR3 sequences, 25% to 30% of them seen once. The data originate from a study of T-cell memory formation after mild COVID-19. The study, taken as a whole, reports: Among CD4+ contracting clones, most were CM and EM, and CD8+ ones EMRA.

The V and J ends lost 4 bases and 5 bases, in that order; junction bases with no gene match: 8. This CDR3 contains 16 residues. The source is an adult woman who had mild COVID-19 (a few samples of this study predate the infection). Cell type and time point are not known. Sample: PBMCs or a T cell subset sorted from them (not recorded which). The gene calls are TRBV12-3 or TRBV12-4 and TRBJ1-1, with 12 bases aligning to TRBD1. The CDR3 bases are TGTGCCAGCAGTTGGGGGGACAGGGGGCGCGGTACTGAAGCTTTCTTT. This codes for CASSWGDRGRGTEAFF.